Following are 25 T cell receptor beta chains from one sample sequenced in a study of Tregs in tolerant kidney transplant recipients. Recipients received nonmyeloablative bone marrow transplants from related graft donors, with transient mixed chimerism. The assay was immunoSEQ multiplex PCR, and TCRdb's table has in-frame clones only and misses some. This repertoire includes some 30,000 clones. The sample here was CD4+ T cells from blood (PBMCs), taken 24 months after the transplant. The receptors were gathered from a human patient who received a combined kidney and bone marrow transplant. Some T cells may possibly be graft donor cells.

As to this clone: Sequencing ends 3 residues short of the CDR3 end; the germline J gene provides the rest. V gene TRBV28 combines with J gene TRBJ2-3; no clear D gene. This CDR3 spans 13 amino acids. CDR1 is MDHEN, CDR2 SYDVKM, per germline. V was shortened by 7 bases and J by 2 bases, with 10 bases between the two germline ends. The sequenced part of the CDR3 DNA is TGTGCCAGCACCTCCTCCTACACAGATACG. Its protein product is CASTSSYTDT. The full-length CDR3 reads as CASTSSYTDTQYF.

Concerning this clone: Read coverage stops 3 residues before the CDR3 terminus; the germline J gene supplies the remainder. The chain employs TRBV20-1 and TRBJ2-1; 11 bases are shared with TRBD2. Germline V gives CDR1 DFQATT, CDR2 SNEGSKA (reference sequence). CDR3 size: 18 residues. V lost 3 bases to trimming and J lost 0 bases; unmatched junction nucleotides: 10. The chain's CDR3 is CSASPTRLAGHSYNEQFF. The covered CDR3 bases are TGCAGTGCTAGTCCGACCAGACTAGCGGGACACTCCTACAATGAG.

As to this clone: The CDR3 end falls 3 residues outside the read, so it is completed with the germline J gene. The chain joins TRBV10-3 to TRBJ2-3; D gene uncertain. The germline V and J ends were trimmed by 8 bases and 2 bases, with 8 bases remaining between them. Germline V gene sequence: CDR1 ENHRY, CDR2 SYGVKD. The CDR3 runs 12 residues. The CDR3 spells CAIGPYTDTQYF. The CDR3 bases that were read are TGTGCCATCGGGCCCTACACAGATACG.

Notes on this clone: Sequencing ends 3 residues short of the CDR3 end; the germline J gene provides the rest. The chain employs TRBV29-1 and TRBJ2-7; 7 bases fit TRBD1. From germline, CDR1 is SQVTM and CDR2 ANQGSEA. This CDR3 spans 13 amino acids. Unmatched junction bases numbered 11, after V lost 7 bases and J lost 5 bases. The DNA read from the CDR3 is TGCAGCGCGTCCTCGGGGCAGGGGGACGAG. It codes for CSASSGQGDE. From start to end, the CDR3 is CSASSGQGDEQYF.

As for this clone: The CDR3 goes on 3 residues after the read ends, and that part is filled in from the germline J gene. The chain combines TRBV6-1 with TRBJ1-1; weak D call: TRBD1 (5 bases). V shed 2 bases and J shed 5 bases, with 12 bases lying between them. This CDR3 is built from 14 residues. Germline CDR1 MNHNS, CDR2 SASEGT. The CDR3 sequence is CASSESGTGTEAFF. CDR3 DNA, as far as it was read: TGTGCCAGCAGTGAATCTGGGACTGGGACTGAA.

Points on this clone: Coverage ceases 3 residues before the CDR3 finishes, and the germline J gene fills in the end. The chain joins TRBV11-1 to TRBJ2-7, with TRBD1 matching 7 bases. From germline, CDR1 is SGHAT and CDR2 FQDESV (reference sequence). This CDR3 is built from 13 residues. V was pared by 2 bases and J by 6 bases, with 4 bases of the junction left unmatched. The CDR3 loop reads CASSLQGEGEQYF. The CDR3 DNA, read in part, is TGTGCCAGCAGCTTACAGGGGGAAGGCGAG.

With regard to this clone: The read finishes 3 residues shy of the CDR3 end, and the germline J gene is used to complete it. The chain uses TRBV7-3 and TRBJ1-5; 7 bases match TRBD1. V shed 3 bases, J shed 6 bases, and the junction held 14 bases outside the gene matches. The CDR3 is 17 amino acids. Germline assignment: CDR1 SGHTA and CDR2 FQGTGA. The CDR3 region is CASSLKFSRGLFQPQHF. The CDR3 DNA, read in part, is TGTGCCAGCAGCTTGAAATTCTCGAGGGGGCTGTTTCAGCCC.

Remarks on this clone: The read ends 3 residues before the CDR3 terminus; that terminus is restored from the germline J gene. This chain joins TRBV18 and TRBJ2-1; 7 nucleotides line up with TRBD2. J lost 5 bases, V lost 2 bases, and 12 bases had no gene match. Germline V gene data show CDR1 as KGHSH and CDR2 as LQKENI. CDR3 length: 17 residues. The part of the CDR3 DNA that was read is TGTGCCAGCTCACCAGTTCCGGCTAGCGGCACCAACAATGAG. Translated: CASSPVPASGTNNE. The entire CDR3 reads CASSPVPASGTNNEQFF.

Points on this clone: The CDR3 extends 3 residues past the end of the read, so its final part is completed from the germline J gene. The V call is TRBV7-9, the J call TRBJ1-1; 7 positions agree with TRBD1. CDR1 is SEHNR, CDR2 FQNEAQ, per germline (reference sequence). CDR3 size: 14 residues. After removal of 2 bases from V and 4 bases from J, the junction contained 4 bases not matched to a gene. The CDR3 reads CASSLRQGGTEAFF. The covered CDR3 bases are TGTGCCAGCAGCTTAAGACAGGGTGGCACTGAA.

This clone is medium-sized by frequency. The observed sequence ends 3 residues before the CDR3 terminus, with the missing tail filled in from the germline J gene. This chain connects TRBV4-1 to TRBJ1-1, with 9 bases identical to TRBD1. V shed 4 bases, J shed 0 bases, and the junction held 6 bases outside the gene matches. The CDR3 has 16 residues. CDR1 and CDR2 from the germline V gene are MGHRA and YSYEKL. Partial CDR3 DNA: TGCGCCAGCAGCCCGGGACAGGGTACCTTGAACACTGAA. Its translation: CASSPGQGTLNTE. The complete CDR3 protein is CASSPGQGTLNTEAFF.

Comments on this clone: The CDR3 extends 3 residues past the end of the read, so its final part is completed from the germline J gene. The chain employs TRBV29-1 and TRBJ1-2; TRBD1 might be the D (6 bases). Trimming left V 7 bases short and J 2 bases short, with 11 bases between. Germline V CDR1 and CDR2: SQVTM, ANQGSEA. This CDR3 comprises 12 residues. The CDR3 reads CSGDTGNYGYTF. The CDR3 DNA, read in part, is TGCAGCGGGGACACAGGCAACTATGGC.

CDR3 bases read: TGTGCCAGCTCACCCTGGACACCTTCAGACACCGGGGAG. As protein: CASSPWTPSDTGE. The whole CDR3 sequence is CASSPWTPSDTGELFF. V is TRBV18 and J is TRBJ2-2; D perhaps matches TRBD1 (5 bases). The CDR3 end is not reached by the read, which stops 3 residues before it; the germline J gene fills it in. The CDR3 is 16 residues long. Germline V gives CDR1 KGHSH, CDR2 LQKENI. Trimming removed 3 bases from V and 3 bases from J, with 14 bases in between.

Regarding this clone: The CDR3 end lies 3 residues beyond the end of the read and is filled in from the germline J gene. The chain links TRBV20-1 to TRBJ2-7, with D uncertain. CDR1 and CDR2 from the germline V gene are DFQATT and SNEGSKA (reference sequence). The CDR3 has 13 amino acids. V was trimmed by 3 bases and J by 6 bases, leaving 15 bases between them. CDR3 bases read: TGCAGTGCTAGCTTGGTTGGTTTCGGCGAG. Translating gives CSASLVGFGE. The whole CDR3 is CSASLVGFGEQYF.

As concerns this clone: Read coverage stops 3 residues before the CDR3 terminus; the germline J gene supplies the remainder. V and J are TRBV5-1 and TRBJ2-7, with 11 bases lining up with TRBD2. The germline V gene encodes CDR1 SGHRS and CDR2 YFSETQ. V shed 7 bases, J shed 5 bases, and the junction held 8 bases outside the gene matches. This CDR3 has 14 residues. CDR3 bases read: TGCGCCAGCCGCACTAGCGGGAGTGAGCACGAG. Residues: CASRTSGSEHE. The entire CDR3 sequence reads CASRTSGSEHEQYF.

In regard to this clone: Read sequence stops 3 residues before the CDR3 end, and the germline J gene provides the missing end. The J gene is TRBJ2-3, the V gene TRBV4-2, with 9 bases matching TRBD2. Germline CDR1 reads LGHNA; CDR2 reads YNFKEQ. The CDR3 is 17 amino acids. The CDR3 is CASSQEPVAGGHRTQYF. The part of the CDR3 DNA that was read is TGTGCCAGCAGCCAAGAACCGGTCGCGGGAGGGCATCGGACG.

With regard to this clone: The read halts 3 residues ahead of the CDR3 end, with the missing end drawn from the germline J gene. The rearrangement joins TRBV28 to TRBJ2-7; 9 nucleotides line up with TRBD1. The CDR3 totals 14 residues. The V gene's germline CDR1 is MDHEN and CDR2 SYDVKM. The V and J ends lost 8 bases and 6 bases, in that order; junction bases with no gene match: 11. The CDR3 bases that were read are TGTGCCAGCTGGGCGGGACAGGGTTCCGGCGAG. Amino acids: CASWAGQGSGE. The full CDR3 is CASWAGQGSGEQYF.

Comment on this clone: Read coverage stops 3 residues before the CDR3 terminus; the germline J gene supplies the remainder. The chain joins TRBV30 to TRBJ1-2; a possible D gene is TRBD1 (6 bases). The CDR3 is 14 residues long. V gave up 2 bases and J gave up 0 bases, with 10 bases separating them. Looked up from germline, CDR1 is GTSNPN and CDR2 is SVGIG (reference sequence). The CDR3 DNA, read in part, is TGTGCCTGGAGTAGGGCAGGGGCTAACTATGGC. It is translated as CAWSRAGANYG. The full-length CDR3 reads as CAWSRAGANYGYTF. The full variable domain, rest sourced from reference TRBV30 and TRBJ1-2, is SQTIHQWPATLVQPVGSPLSLECTVEGTSNPNLYWYRQAAGRGLQLLFYSVGIGQISSEVPQNLSASRPQDRQFILSSKKLLLSDSGFYLCAWSRAGANYGYTFGSGTRLTVV.

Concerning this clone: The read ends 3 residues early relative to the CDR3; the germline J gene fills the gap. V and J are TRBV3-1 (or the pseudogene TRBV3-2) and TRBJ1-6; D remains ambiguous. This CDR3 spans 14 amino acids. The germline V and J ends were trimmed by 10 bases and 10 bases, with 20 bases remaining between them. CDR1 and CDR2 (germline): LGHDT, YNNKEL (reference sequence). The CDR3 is CATNNRAGASPLHF. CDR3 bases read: TGTGCCACTAACAACCGGGCGGGAGCATCACCC.

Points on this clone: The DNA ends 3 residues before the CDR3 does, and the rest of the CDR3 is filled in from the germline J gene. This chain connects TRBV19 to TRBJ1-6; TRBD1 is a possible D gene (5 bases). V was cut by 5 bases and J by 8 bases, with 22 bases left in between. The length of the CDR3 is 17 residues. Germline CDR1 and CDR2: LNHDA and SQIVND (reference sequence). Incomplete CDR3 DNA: TGTGCCAGTAGTCTCCTCCGACTTCAGGGTGGAGATTCACCC. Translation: CASSLLRLQGGDSP. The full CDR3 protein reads CASSLLRLQGGDSPLHF.

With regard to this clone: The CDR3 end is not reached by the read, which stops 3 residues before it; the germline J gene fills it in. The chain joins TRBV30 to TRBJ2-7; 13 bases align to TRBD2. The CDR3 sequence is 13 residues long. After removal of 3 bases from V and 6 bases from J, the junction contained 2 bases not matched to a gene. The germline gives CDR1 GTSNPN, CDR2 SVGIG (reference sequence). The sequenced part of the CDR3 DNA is TGTGCCTGGAGGACTAGCGGGAGGACCGAG. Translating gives CAWRTSGRTE. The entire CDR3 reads CAWRTSGRTEQYF.

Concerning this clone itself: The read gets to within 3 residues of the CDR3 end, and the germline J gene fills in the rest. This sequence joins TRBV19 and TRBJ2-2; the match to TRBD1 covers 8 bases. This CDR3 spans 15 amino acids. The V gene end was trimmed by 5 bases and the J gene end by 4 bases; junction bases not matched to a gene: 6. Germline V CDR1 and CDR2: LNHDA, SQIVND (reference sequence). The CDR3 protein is CASSPGQGFTGELFF. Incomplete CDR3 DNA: TGTGCCAGTAGTCCCGGACAGGGCTTCACCGGGGAG.

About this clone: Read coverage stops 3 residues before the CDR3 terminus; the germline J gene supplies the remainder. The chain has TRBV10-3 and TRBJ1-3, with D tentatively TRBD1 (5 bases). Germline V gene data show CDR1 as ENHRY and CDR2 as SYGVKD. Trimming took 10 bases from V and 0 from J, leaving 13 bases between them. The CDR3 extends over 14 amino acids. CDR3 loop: CATGTPGSGNTIYF. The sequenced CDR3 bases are TGTGCCACCGGGACTCCCGGCTCTGGAAACACC.

The part of the CDR3 DNA that was read is TGTGCCAGCTCACCCCAGGGACAGGGTGGTCAGCCC. It codes for CASSPQGQGGQP. The whole CDR3 sequence reads CASSPQGQGGQPQHF. The chain uses TRBV18 and TRBJ1-5; 9 bases match TRBD1. The read terminates 3 residues ahead of where the CDR3 ends, so the germline J gene completes it. Trimming took 3 bases from V and 6 from J; bases not matched to a gene: 6. This CDR3 spans 15 amino acids. CDR1 is KGHSH and CDR2 is LQKENI in the germline V gene.

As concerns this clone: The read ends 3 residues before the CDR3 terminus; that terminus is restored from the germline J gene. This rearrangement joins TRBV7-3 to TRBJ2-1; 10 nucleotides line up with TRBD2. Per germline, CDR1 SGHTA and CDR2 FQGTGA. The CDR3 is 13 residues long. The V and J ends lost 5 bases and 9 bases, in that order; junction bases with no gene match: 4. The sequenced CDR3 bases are TGTGCCAGCAGCGATGGACTAGCGGCTGAG. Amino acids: CASSDGLAAE. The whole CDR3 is CASSDGLAAEQFF.

CDR3 amino acids: CSARSKSWDTQYF. The CDR3 bases that were read are TGCAGTGCTAGGAGCAAGTCATGGGATACG. V and J are TRBV20-1 and TRBJ2-3; the D is unclear. Coverage ceases 3 residues before the CDR3 finishes, and the germline J gene fills in the end. Germline CDR1 reads DFQATT; CDR2 reads SNEGSKA (reference sequence). The CDR3 is made up of 13 amino acids. The V end was cut by 3 bases, the J end by 6 bases, with 13 bases between.